The source of this T cell receptor beta chain is a study of cytomegalovirus exposure and HLA in healthy donors. Notes on the study in general: Sequencing had likely introduced a cluster of highly shared sequence variants as an artifact. The later analysis indicated that the majority of CMV-associated TCR beta chains appeared HLA-restricted. In a later analysis, a genetic analysis reported fewer productive-TCR N-insertions in an Asian-associated ancestry cluster than the cohort average.

As regards this clone: No antigen is known for it.

This CDR3 comprises 17 residues. CDR1 and CDR2 (germline): SEHNR, FQNEAQ (reference sequence). Germline trimming cut 1 base from V and 5 bases from J; bases unmatched to any gene: 13. It was with 60 Vbeta and 13 Jbeta primers that the PCR ran. Profiled with immunoSEQ multiplex PCR; TCRdb holds only in-frame clones, not every one. The table shows under 100,000 clones, with 65% to 85% occurring only once. The clonotype comes from a man in his fifties or sixties in good health and CMV-seronegative. Sequencing was performed on PBMCs. The chain couples TRBV7-9 to TRBJ2-5, with TRBD2 identical over 7 bases. CDR3 DNA sequence: TGTGCCAGCAGCTTAGTGGGGGGGACCGTATCAAGGGAGACCCAGTACTTC. Its translation: CASSLVGGTVSRETQYF. The entire variable domain, with the rest obtained from reference TRBV7-9 and TRBJ2-5, is as follows: DTGVSQNPRHKITKRGQNVTFRCDPISEHNRLYWYRQTLGQGPEFLTYFQNEAQLEKSRLLSDRFSAERPKGSFSTLEIQRTEQGDSAMYLCASSLVGGTVSRETQYFGPGTRLLVL.